This is a list of T cell receptor beta chains from one sample in a study of T cells in placental villitis. The repertoire was sequenced with immunoSEQ multiplex PCR; TCRdb's copy has only in-frame clones and lacks some. There are 3,200 or so clones in the sample; approximately 79% occur only once, and approximately 17% lies in the top ten. Sequencing used placental tissue containing maternal and fetal cells. The receptors were sampled from a human patient with infectious villitis; the placental T cells may come from both mother and fetus. CDR3s include the opening cysteine and the closing phenylalanine or tryptophan. The order of the fields is J gene, V gene, CDR3 protein.

J: TRBJ2-3
V: TRBV9
CDR3: CASSVVGRATDTQYF

J: TRBJ2-2
V: TRBV5-4
CDR3: CASSLVGGGFTGELFF

J: TRBJ2-5
V: TRBV6-5
CDR3: CASSSDRPETQYF

J: TRBJ1-5
V: TRBV4-1
CDR3: CASSSLTGGQPQHF

J: TRBJ2-7
V: TRBV7-6
CDR3: CASSFHSSYEQYF

J: TRBJ1-4
V: TRBV30
CDR3: CAGTHEKLFF

J: TRBJ2-3
V: TRBV30
CDR3: CAWMWGGPATDTQYF

J: TRBJ2-1
V: TRBV9
CDR3: CASSVVVDNEQFF

J: TRBJ2-3
V: TRBV7-2
CDR3: CASSLGPSLSTDTQYF

J: TRBJ2-5
V: TRBV7-2
CDR3: CASSLPFRETQYF

J: TRBJ2-3
V: TRBV6-1
CDR3: CASSEAVRGGLTDTQYF

J: TRBJ2-1
V: TRBV29-1
CDR3: CSVDGVTGATYNEQFF

J: TRBJ1-1
V: TRBV18
CDR3: CASSPVQDTEAFF

J: TRBJ1-6
V: TRBV19
CDR3: CASSIAEEGSSPLHF

J: TRBJ2-3
V: TRBV9
CDR3: CASSVLAGFTDTQYF

J: TRBJ2-6
V: TRBV14
CDR3: CASSPQTGTGSGANVLTF

J: TRBJ2-3
V: TRBV5-6
CDR3: CASSLPLGISTDTQYF

J: TRBJ1-2
V: TRBV19
CDR3: CASSPRGETVPLYTF

J: TRBJ1-4
V: TRBV14
CDR3: CASSFGPTIINEKLFF

J: TRBJ1-5
V: TRBV6-2/TRBV6-3
CDR3: CASSLGTAFQPQHF

J: TRBJ2-7
V: TRBV6-2/TRBV6-3
CDR3: CASSPTGLYEQYF

J: TRBJ1-2
V: TRBV6-1
CDR3: CASSAQIAQTGYYGYTF